This T cell receptor beta chain appears in the sequencing data of a study of CD8 T cells in Susac syndrome (dated by TCRdb to about 2019). About the study as a whole: The study used repertoire sequencing to test whether antigen drove CD8+ T cell activation and differentiation in Susac syndrome. Paper-wide results and their limitations: The study acknowledged that relatively few individuals were included in the TCR sequencing and HLA analysis.

High-throughput TCR beta sequencing profiled peripheral blood CD8+ and CD4+ T cells from healthy donors, Susac syndrome patients and multiple sclerosis patients. Healthy donors were included as age- and sex-matched controls. Bulk CD8+ and CD4+ T cells were purified magnetically by negative isolation, whereas CD8+ TEMRA cells were enriched by FACS. Blood was collected in EDTA tubes and processed within 24 hours, with PBMCs isolated through density gradient centrifugation. PBMCs destined for TCR sequencing were cryopreserved in liquid nitrogen and later thawed in a 37 °C water bath. The sorted or isolated CD4+, CD8+ and CD8+ TEMRA cells reached a purity of at least 90%. The germline V gene supplies CDR1 MNHEY and CDR2 SVGEGT. V is cut by 4 bases and J by 2 bases, and the space between the germline ends is 12 bases. From the cysteine through the phenylalanine, the CDR3 covers 15 amino acids. Just the 45-base CDR3 DNA is kept, in frame starting at base 1.

RNA was extracted using the RNeasy kit, and roughly 0.5 to 1 microgram was reverse transcribed with random hexamers. The immunoSEQ multiplex PCR assay, which covers 54 Vbeta and 13 Jbeta segments, was used to amplify TCR beta CDR3 regions. PCR amplification bias was corrected using a synthetic template baseline for primer optimization and computational correction. In the authors' own workflow: Reads were annotated to V, D and J genes according to IMGT and were analyzed with immunoSEQ Analyzer, with only productive sequences retained. Clonality was computed as one minus Shannon entropy normalized by log2 of the number of productive unique sequences. Public and private clones were assessed among the 100 most prevalent clones of each patient and control. A clone was defined as Susac-specific if it was absent from the healthy and MS cohorts, from some 980 published viral clones and from other ImmuneACCESS disease sequences. TCRdb trimmed the raw reads at Q25, called clones with MiXCR and kept productive beta chains. Each CDR3 protein gets just one entry, which takes the most common genes and DNA from the rows behind it. It is TCRdb's table, rather than the study itself, that gives the V and J calls and clone size. Recorded for this sample are more than 150,000 distinct CDR3 sequences; 90% to 95% of them occurred a single time. The top ten clones comprise 0.08% of the sample.

In regard to this clonotype: Its antigen is unknown. No much larger clonotype is one base removed from it; base qualities were not supplied.

The receptor was derived from a human donor in good health. The V and J segments used are TRBV6-2 or TRBV6-3 and TRBJ2-1; the D gene lacks a confident call. Sequenced material: CD4+ T cells from PBMCs. CDR3 sequence: CASSLESPTYNEQFF. The nucleotide sequence is given as TGTGCCAGCAGTTTGGAAAGTCCCACCTACAATGAGCAGTTCTTC.